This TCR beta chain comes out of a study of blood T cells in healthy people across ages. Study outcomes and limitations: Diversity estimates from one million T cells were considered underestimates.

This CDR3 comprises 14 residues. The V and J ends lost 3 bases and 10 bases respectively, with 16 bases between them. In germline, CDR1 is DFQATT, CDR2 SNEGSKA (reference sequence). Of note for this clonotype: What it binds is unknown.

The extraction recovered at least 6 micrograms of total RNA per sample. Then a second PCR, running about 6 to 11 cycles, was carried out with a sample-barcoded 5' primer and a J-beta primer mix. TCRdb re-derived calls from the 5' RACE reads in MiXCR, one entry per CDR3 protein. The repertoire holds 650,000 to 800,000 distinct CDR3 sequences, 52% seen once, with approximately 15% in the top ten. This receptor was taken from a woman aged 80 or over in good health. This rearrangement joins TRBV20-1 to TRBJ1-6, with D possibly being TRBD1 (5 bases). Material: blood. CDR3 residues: CSARDPRGDSPLHF. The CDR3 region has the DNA TGCAGTGCTAGGGACCCCCGGGGGGACTCACCCCTCCACTTT.